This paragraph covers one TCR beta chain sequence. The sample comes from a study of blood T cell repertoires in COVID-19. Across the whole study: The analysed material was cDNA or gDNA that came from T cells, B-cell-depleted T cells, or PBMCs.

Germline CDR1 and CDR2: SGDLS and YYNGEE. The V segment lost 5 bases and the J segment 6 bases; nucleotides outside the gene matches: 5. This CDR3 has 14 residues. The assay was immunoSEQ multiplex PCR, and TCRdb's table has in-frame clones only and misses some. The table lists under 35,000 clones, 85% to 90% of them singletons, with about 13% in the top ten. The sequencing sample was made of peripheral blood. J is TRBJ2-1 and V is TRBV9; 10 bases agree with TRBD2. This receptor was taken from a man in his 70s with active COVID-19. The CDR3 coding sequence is TGTGCCAGCAGTTCTAGCGGGAGAGGCAATGAGCAGTTCTTC. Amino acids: CASSSSGRGNEQFF.